This entry describes one T cell receptor beta chain. The antigen it recognizes is unknown. Qualities for individual bases were not recorded, and no much larger clone is one base off. The record originates from a study of T-cell memory formation after mild COVID-19 (dated by TCRdb to about 2021). Broadly, across the study: Most TCR sequence clusters were specific to one of the two donors. In two donors, T-cell clones that expanded and contracted after mild COVID-19 were tracked by sequencing TCRalpha and TCRbeta repertoires over time. The cohort comprised two young, previously healthy adult volunteers, one female and one male.

Sequenced using an Illumina NovaSeq 6000. TCRalpha and TCRbeta cDNA libraries were constructed by 5'RACE with constant-segment primers, with sample barcodes and unique molecular identifiers being introduced. RNA was extracted from every sample with Trizol reagent. Amplification of the libraries took two PCR steps, and the second step added a second sample barcode plus Illumina TruSeq adapters. Sequencing of libraries was performed on an Illumina NovaSeq with 2 x 150 bp paired-end reads. The original methods were these. With migec v1.2.7, reads were demultiplexed and then collapsed into UMI-guided consensus sequences. Using mixcr v2.1.11, the UMI consensuses were aligned to TRA and TRB V and J templates and assembled into clonotypes. Expanded or contracted clonotypes were those called significant by both edgeR and NoisET, with noise models trained on biological replicates. For edgeR calls, the cutoffs were a false discovery rate-adjusted p below 0.01 and a log2 fold-change threshold of 1. As an exploratory analysis of dynamics, max-normalized trajectories of the 1000 most abundant clonotypes were examined with PCA combined with hierarchical clustering. Separately sequenced CD4+ and CD8+ repertoires were used to assign a CD4 or CD8 phenotype to each responding clone. In-frame beta chains were kept once TCRdb had trimmed the public reads at Q25 with fastp and called clones with MiXCR. When rows share a CDR3 protein, they turn into one entry using the most common DNA and genes. The V and J calls follow TCRdb's processing rather than the paper's. The sample contains 400,000 or so distinct CDR3 sequences, more than 20% of them found a single time. The ten largest clones capture roughly an eighth of the sample.

Per the germline V gene (reference sequence), SEHNR is the CDR1 and FQNEAQ is the CDR2. V and J are truncated by 5 bases and 4 bases respectively, leaving an intervening sequence of 15 bases. Including the terminal cysteine and phenylalanine, the CDR3 comprises 14 residues. Left in the record is the CDR3 DNA by itself, 42 bases read in frame from the first base. Ficoll-Paque density gradient centrifugation was used to isolate PBMCs. What the authors observed across the whole study: Some responding clones were detected in pre-infection memory, suggesting pre-existing cross-reactive memory T cells joined the SARS-CoV-2 response. Clones contracting from day 15 to 85 had balanced CD4/CD8 phenotypes, while a second wave expanding from day 15 to 37 was biased towards CD4+. Contracting CD4+ clones were located mainly in the CM and EM memory subsets, whereas CD8+ clones were found to be enriched in EMRA. Only two mild cases were covered by the study, and larger cohorts that include severe cases with pre-infection samples were considered necessary. The second-wave clones that peaked on day 37 were not confirmed to be SARS-CoV-2 specific.

The clonotype comes from an adult woman who had mild COVID-19 (a few samples of this study predate the infection). The sample titles of this study are shuffled in the database, so cell type and time point are left out; the donor was told from shared clones. The sample was PBMCs or a T cell subset sorted from them (not recorded which). The sequence links TRBV7-9 to TRBJ2-7; the best D guess is TRBD1, with 6 bases matching. CDR3 loop: CASSPQGRRYEQYF. The DNA is as follows: TGTGCCAGCAGCCCACAGGGACGGAGATACGAGCAGTACTTC.